The 20 T cell receptor beta chains reported below all come from one sample, sequenced in a study of shared clonotypes between healthy human individuals. Method: immunoSEQ multiplex PCR; TCRdb's copy keeps in-frame clones and lacks some. The repertoire holds about 2.5 million clones, with about 90% as singletons. Sequencing was performed on naive CD4+ T cells from PBMCs. Subset in this sample: CD45RA+ positively selected. These receptors were obtained from a man in his late teens or twenties in good health. Some clones in this sample may be carry-over from other donors' samples.

This chain joins TRBV5-5 and TRBJ1-2, with D unclear. With 1 base removed from V and 5 bases from J, the gap between germline ends came to 15 bases. Germline CDR1 reads SGHKS; CDR2 reads YYEKEE (reference sequence). There are 15 residues in the CDR3. The CDR3 loop is CASSLRLSTGYGYTF. As DNA, the CDR3 is TGTGCCAGCAGCTTGCGACTCTCGACTGGATATGGCTACACCTTC. Filled out from reference TRBV5-5 and TRBJ1-2, the complete variable domain reads DAGVTQSPTHLIKTRGQQVTLRCSPISGHKSVSWYQQVLGQGPQFIFQYYEKEERGRGNFPDRFSARQFPNYSSELNVNALLLGDSALYLCASSLRLSTGYGYTFGSGTRLTVV.

This chain links TRBV2 with TRBJ2-1; 10 bases agree with TRBD2. The CDR3 sequence is 19 residues long. V trimming: 0 bases; J trimming: 3 bases; junction bases outside the gene matches: 11. The germline CDR1 and CDR2 sequences are SNHLY and FYNNEI. The CDR3 bases are TGTGCCAGCAGTGAAGCAGTAGGGCTAGCGGGAGATCTCTACAATGAGCAGTTCTTC. Its translation is CASSEAVGLAGDLYNEQFF.

A remark on this clone: Other nucleotide sequences from this sample produce the same CDR3. The chain joins TRBV9 to TRBJ2-5; a possible D gene is TRBD1 (5 bases). This CDR3 spans 13 amino acids. Germline V gene lookup returns CDR1 SGDLS and CDR2 YYNGEE. Trimming shortened V by 3 bases and J by 4 bases, and 10 bases separated the two germline ends. The CDR3 nucleotides read TGTGCCAGCAGCGCTACAGGTCGAGAGACCCAGTACTTC. This gives the protein CASSATGRETQYF. Drawing the rest from reference TRBV9 and TRBJ2-5, the complete variable domain is DSGVTQTPKHLITATGQRVTLRCSPRSGDLSVYWYQQSLDQGLQFLIQYYNGEERAKGNILERFSAQQFPDLHSELNLSSLELGDSALYFCASSATGRETQYFGPGTRLLVL.

J is TRBJ2-2 and V is TRBV6-6; no firm D call. V was pared by 7 bases and J by 7 bases, with 16 bases between. Germline assignment: CDR1 MNHNY and CDR2 SVGAGI (reference sequence). The CDR3 covers 14 residues. The CDR3 nucleotides are TGTGCCAGCACTTATATAACGACTGGCGGGGAGCTGTTTTTT. Translating it yields CASTYITTGGELFF.

A single count supports this clone. The chain combines TRBV5-1 with TRBJ2-5; 13 bases are a match to TRBD2. V lost 3 bases, J lost 5 bases, and 4 bases stayed unmatched. Germline-derived CDR1 and CDR2 are SGHRS and YFSETQ. The CDR3 sequence is 15 residues long. The CDR3 reads CASSYGLAGVETQYF. The CDR3 region has the DNA TGCGCCAGCAGCTACGGACTAGCGGGAGTTGAGACCCAGTACTTC.

This clone was picked up one time. This rearrangement joins TRBV7-8 to TRBJ1-2, with 10 positions matching TRBD1. The V gene end was trimmed by 4 bases and the J gene end by 5 bases; junction bases not matched to a gene: 10. The CDR3 is 16 amino acids. Germline values: CDR1 SGHVS, CDR2 FQNEAQ. CDR3 loop: CASSSPSGTGVYGYTF. The DNA of the CDR3 is TGTGCCAGCAGCTCCCCTTCCGGGACAGGGGTTTATGGCTACACCTTC.

The chain has TRBV4-3 and TRBJ2-7, with 9 positions matching TRBD1. Germline V lookup: CDR1 LGHNA, CDR2 YSLEER. With V trimmed by 3 bases and J by 1 base, 4 bases remained unmatched. This CDR3 spans 15 amino acids. CDR3 nucleotide sequence: TGCGCCAGCAGCCATAGGACAGGGGAGTCCTACGAGCAGTACTTC. Translated: CASSHRTGESYEQYF.

The rearrangement joins TRBV5-4 to TRBJ2-5, with TRBD2 as a possible D gene (6 bases). Germline V gene sequence: CDR1 SGHNT, CDR2 YYREEE (reference sequence). Deletions cut 3 bases from V and 2 bases from J, with 11 bases between. The CDR3 runs 14 residues. The CDR3 here is CASSSVGGQETQYF. CDR3 sequence (DNA): TGTGCCAGCAGCTCGGTGGGGGGTCAAGAGACCCAGTACTTC. Combining the CDR3 with reference TRBV5-4 and TRBJ2-5 gives the whole variable domain ETGVTQSPTHLIKTRGQQVTLRCSSQSGHNTVSWYQQALGQGPQFIFQYYREEENGRGNFPPRFSGLQFPNYSSELNVNALELDDSALYLCASSSVGGQETQYFGPGTRLLVL.

V and J are TRBV28 and TRBJ2-7; possible D gene TRBD2, 6 bases. CDR1 is MDHEN, CDR2 SYDVKM, per germline. V shed 4 bases and J shed 9 bases, with 22 bases lying between them. The CDR3 is 15 amino acids. The CDR3 loop reads CASSYGVSGSFGQYF. The CDR3 DNA reads as TGTGCCAGCAGTTACGGTGTGAGCGGGTCCTTTGGGCAGTACTTC.

This clone was counted once. This chain uses TRBV28 with TRBJ1-2; 7 bases agree with TRBD1. Germline V gives CDR1 MDHEN, CDR2 SYDVKM. V was pared by 5 bases and J by 4 bases, with 10 bases of the junction left unmatched. CDR3 size: 15 residues. This chain's CDR3 is CASSQPGQIFYGYTF. The CDR3 DNA sequence: TGTGCCAGCAGTCAACCGGGACAGATATTCTATGGCTACACCTTC.

CDR3 nucleotides: TGTGCCAGCAGCGTAGGGTCCAGCAATGAGCAGTTCTTC. The encoded protein is CASSVGSSNEQFF. This chain uses TRBV9 with TRBJ2-1; D remains ambiguous. Germline V gives CDR1 SGDLS, CDR2 YYNGEE. V gave up 0 bases and J gave up 6 bases, with 7 bases separating them. This CDR3 has 13 residues.

CDR3 in amino acids: CAWSVRFDEAFF. The CDR3 bases are TGTGCCTGGAGTGTACGGTTCGATGAAGCTTTCTTT. This chain connects TRBV30 to TRBJ1-1, with no clear D. From germline, CDR1 is GTSNPN and CDR2 SVGIG (reference sequence). Trimming cost V 0 bases and J 7 bases, with 9 bases left between them. The CDR3 loop spans 12 amino acids.

The V gene is TRBV9, the J gene TRBJ2-7, with a weak D call TRBD1 (5 bases). With 0 bases removed from V and 3 bases from J, the gap between germline ends came to 13 bases. The CDR3 length is 15 residues. Per germline, CDR1 SGDLS and CDR2 YYNGEE. The CDR3 DNA reads TGTGCCAGCAGCGTAGCTCAAGCAGGGCTCTACGAGCAGTACTTC. Translated: CASSVAQAGLYEQYF.

The V call is TRBV5-1, the J call TRBJ1-5, with a weak D call TRBD1 (5 bases). This CDR3 has 15 amino acids. The V end lost 1 base, the J end lost 4 bases, and 12 bases lay between the germline ends. Germline V gives CDR1 SGHRS, CDR2 YFSETQ. CDR3 in amino acids: CASSLLGVDNQPQHF. CDR3 DNA sequence: TGCGCCAGCAGCTTGTTGGGGGTGGATAATCAGCCCCAGCATTTT.

Points on this clone: The sample contains more than one DNA sequence encoding this CDR3. The V gene is TRBV18, the J gene TRBJ2-5; D is possibly TRBD2 (5 bases). Trimming stripped 3 bases from V and 5 bases from J, with 13 bases between. In germline, CDR1 is KGHSH, CDR2 LQKENI. The CDR3 has 14 amino acids. The CDR3 DNA reads TGTGCCAGCTCACCCTCCGCGGGTGGGGAGACCCAGTACTTC. Protein product: CASSPSAGGETQYF. Combining the CDR3 with reference TRBV18 and TRBJ2-5 gives the whole variable domain NAGVMQNPRHLVRRRGQEARLRCSPMKGHSHVYWYRQLPEEGLKFMVYLQKENIIDESGMPKERFSAEFPKEGPSILRIQQVVRGDSAAYFCASSPSAGGETQYFGPGTRLLVL.

The rearrangement joins TRBV19 to TRBJ1-2; 7 nucleotides line up with TRBD1. CDR3 length equals 14 residues. J lost 5 bases, V lost 4 bases, and 7 bases had no gene match. Germline V gene lookup returns CDR1 LNHDA and CDR2 SQIVND (reference sequence). The CDR3 reads CASSTTGTAYGYTF. The CDR3 coding sequence is TGTGCCAGTAGTACGACCGGGACAGCATATGGCTACACCTTC.

This clone has just one count. The CDR3 is CASSPDRDNEKLFF. CDR3 DNA sequence: TGTGCCAGCAGCCCCGACAGGGATAATGAAAAACTGTTTTTT. The rearrangement uses TRBV28 and TRBJ1-4, with 7 bases fitting TRBD1. Germline CDR1 MDHEN, CDR2 SYDVKM. The CDR3 length is 14 residues. Trimming removed 6 bases from V and 4 bases from J; junction bases left unmatched: 5.

A single count supports this clone. The V gene is TRBV5-1, the J gene TRBJ2-2; D possibly corresponds to TRBD2 (6 bases). The germline V and J ends were trimmed by 0 bases and 0 bases, with 12 bases remaining between them. The germline CDR1 and CDR2 sequences are SGHRS and YFSETQ. The CDR3 has 17 amino acids. CDR3 DNA sequence: TGCGCCAGCAGCTTGGTGGGACTCCCGGCGAACACCGGGGAGCTGTTTTTT. Its protein is CASSLVGLPANTGELFF. Full variable domain (rest looked up from reference TRBV5-1 and TRBJ2-2): KAGVTQTPRYLIKTRGQQVTLSCSPISGHRSVSWYQQTPGQGLQFLFEYFSETQRNKGNFPGRFSGRQFSNSRSEMNVSTLELGDSALYLCASSLVGLPANTGELFFGEGSRLTVL.

The gene calls are TRBV6-1 and TRBJ2-3; D is unclear. Deletions cut 1 base from V and 5 bases from J, with 7 bases between. This CDR3 is 13 amino acids long. The germline V gene has CDR1 MNHNS and CDR2 SASEGT. The DNA of the CDR3 is TGTGCCAGCAGTGAAGTAGTAGGAGATACGCAGTATTTT. The encoded protein is CASSEVVGDTQYF.

Notes on this clone: The sample contains more than one DNA sequence encoding this CDR3. The chain employs TRBV18 and TRBJ2-7; the D is unclear. The CDR3 has 14 residues. The germline gives CDR1 KGHSH, CDR2 LQKENI. Trimming removed 2 bases from V and 1 base from J, with 9 bases in between. The CDR3 protein is CASSPSGVSYEQYF. As DNA, the CDR3 is TGTGCCAGCTCACCATCTGGGGTTTCCTACGAGCAGTACTTC.